The 32 T cell receptor beta chains below were found in one sample sequenced in a study of resident and recirculating memory T cells in vitiligo (dated by TCRdb to the late 2010s). Library prep was done by the immunoSEQ multiplex PCR assay. TCRdb obtained this table from immuneACCESS and retained in-frame rearrangements with V and J assigned. These tables miss some clones; where compared with another copy, unresolved V genes account for less than half of the shortfall, and the remainder is unexplained. Within this sample are 65,000 to 80,000 clones, with roughly nine tenths of them counted one time only. The top ten hold about 5% of the sample. Sequenced input: blood. The receptors were sampled from a male donor with vitiligo.

The rearrangement joins TRBV6-5 to TRBJ2-1, with a weak D call TRBD2 (6 bases). Germline V CDR1 and CDR2: MNHEY, SVGAGI. The CDR3 is 15 residues long. V shed 4 bases and J shed 10 bases, with 20 bases lying between them. This CDR3 is CASSSSGLLLGEQFF. CDR3 nucleotides: TGTGCCAGCAGTTCCTCGGGACTTCTTCTGGGGGAGCAGTTCTTC.

The chain recombines TRBV19 with TRBJ2-1; D is perhaps TRBD1 (5 bases). Trimming took 3 bases from V and 0 from J, leaving 6 bases between them. CDR3 length: 14 residues. Germline CDR1 reads LNHDA; CDR2 reads SQIVND (reference sequence). CDR3 sequence reads: CASSMDISYNEQFF. The CDR3 coding sequence is TGTGCCAGTAGTATGGACATCTCCTACAATGAGCAGTTCTTC.

This chain uses TRBV27 with TRBJ2-3; TRBD2 might be the D (5 bases). Germline V lookup: CDR1 MNHEY, CDR2 SMNVEV (reference sequence). The CDR3 extends over 12 amino acids. Between the trimmed V and J ends, which lost 7 bases and 2 bases, there was a span of 7 bases. In nucleotides, the CDR3 is TGTGCCAGCAACCTAGCCACAGATACGCAGTATTTT. This sequence encodes CASNLATDTQYF.

This sequence joins TRBV13 and TRBJ2-1, with TRBD2 matching over 13 bases. This CDR3 comprises 20 residues. V lost 0 bases, J lost 7 bases, and 15 bases stayed unmatched. Germline CDR1 PRHDT, CDR2 FYEKMQ (reference sequence). CDR3 sequence (DNA): TGTGCCAGCAGCTTAGGAGTACTAGCGGGAGGGCCTTTGCGCTTGAATGAGCAGTTCTTC. Its protein is CASSLGVLAGGPLRLNEQFF. Filled out from reference TRBV13 and TRBJ2-1, the complete variable domain reads AAGVIQSPRHLIKEKRETATLKCYPIPRHDTVYWYQQGPGQDPQFLISFYEKMQSDKGSIPDRFSAQQFSDYHSELNMSSLELGDSALYFCASSLGVLAGGPLRLNEQFFGPGTRLTVL.

A single count supports this clone. V gene TRBV28 combines with J gene TRBJ2-5; D not certain. V was shortened by 7 bases and J by 0 bases, with 6 bases between the two germline ends. Per germline, CDR1 MDHEN and CDR2 SYDVKM. The CDR3 spans 12 residues. CDR3 loop: CASTSYQETQYF. Written as DNA, the CDR3 is TGTGCCAGCACCTCGTACCAAGAGACCCAGTACTTC. The full variable domain, with the rest looked up from reference TRBV28 and TRBJ2-5, is DVKVTQSSRYLVKRTGEKVFLECVQDMDHENMFWYRQDPGLGLRLIYFSYDVKMKEKGDIPEGYSVSREKKERFSLILESASTNQTSMYLCASTSYQETQYFGPGTRLLVL.

V is TRBV11-2 and J is TRBJ2-3; 7 nucleotides align to TRBD2. V trimming: 5 bases; J trimming: 6 bases; junction bases outside the gene matches: 8. This CDR3 contains 14 residues. Germline CDR1 reads SGHAT; CDR2 reads FQNNGV. CDR3 residues: CASSPWTSEDTQYF. The CDR3 DNA reads as TGTGCCAGCAGCCCGTGGACTAGTGAGGATACGCAGTATTTT. The variable domain in full, completed from reference TRBV11-2 and TRBJ2-3, reads EAGVAQSPRYKIIEKRQSVAFWCNPISGHATLYWYQQILGQGPKLLIQFQNNGVVDDSQLPKDRFSAERLKGVDSTLKIQPAKLEDSAVYLCASSPWTSEDTQYFGPGTRLTVL.

This clone was observed a single time. The J gene is TRBJ2-1, the V gene TRBV4-3, with a possible D match to TRBD2 (7 bases). CDR1 LGHNA and CDR2 YSLEER come from the germline V gene. The CDR3 extends over 16 amino acids. V dropped 4 bases and J dropped 1 base, with 14 bases sitting between them. CDR3 bases: TGCGCCAGCAGCCTCCTCGGGGGGCGTTCCTACAATGAGCAGTTCTTC. Protein product: CASSLLGGRSYNEQFF.

This clone was found once. V is TRBV15 and J is TRBJ2-5; a possible D gene is TRBD2 (6 bases). V was clipped by 5 bases and J by 0 bases, with 13 bases between them. Germline CDR1 and CDR2: LNHNV and YYDKDF (reference sequence). This CDR3 is built from 15 residues. CDR3 protein: CATSPPGGNQETQYF. The DNA of the CDR3 is TGTGCCACCAGCCCCCCTGGAGGGAACCAAGAGACCCAGTACTTC.

This clone was picked up one time. In nucleotides, the CDR3 is TGTGCCAGCTCACCGGGAGTTTTCTCTGGAAACACCATATATTTT. It codes for CASSPGVFSGNTIYF. The V gene is TRBV18, the J gene TRBJ1-3; D is unclear. Trimming removed 3 bases at V and 0 bases at J, with 9 bases between. The CDR3 length is 15 residues. CDR1 and CDR2 from the germline V gene are KGHSH and LQKENI.

Worth noting for this clone: A read error may produce the germline difference seen at one junction end. The rearrangement joins TRBV7-6 to TRBJ2-1; 7 bases agree with TRBD1. This CDR3 spans 13 amino acids. Germline V gene data show CDR1 as SGHVS and CDR2 as FNYEAQ. The CDR3 here is CASRLGQNNEQFF. The CDR3 region has the DNA TGTGCCAGCCGCTTGGGACAGAACAATGAGCAGTTCTTC. The whole variable domain, remainder taken from reference TRBV7-6 and TRBJ2-1, is GAGVSQSPRYKVTKRGQDVALRCDPISGHVSLYWYRQALGQGPEFLTYFNYEAQQDKSGLPNDRFSAERPEGSISTLTIQRTEQRDSAMYRCASRLGQNNEQFFGPGTRLTVL.

A single count supports this clone. The genes are TRBV30 and TRBJ1-2; tentative D call: TRBD1 (5 bases). The CDR3 extends over 14 amino acids. Trimming took 2 bases from V and 8 from J, leaving 18 bases between them. CDR1 GTSNPN and CDR2 SVGIG come from the germline V gene (reference sequence). CDR3 DNA: TGTGCCTGGAGTCGTCGTCCAGGGTCGGGCGGCTACACCTTC. This translates into CAWSRRPGSGGYTF.

The chain carries TRBV15 and TRBJ2-1; maybe TRBD1 (6 bases). CDR1 and CDR2 from the germline V gene are LNHNV and YYDKDF (reference sequence). V shed 0 bases and J shed 4 bases, with 13 bases lying between them. The CDR3 has 16 amino acids. The CDR3: CATSRDQQGLYNEQFF. CDR3 bases: TGTGCCACCAGCAGAGATCAACAGGGCCTATACAATGAGCAGTTCTTC. The full variable domain, with the rest looked up from reference TRBV15 and TRBJ2-1, is DAMVIQNPRYQVTQFGKPVTLSCSQTLNHNVMYWYQQKSSQAPKLLFHYYDKDFNNEADTPDNFQSRRPNTSFCFLDIRSPGLGDTAMYLCATSRDQQGLYNEQFFGPGTRLTVL.

In this sample, this clone turned up a few times. The chain recombines TRBV11-1 with TRBJ2-7; D may be TRBD2 (6 bases). V lost 0 bases, J lost 7 bases, and 19 bases lay in between. The germline gives CDR1 SGHAT, CDR2 FQDESV (reference sequence). The CDR3 contains 16 residues. The DNA of the CDR3 is TGTGCCAGCAGCTTAGCGAGAGGCGGGGCCCCCCGGGAGCAGTACTTC. This translates into CASSLARGGAPREQYF.

The chain uses TRBV5-1 and TRBJ2-1; D is undetermined. V was shortened by 0 bases and J by 9 bases, with 7 bases between the two germline ends. The germline V gene has CDR1 SGHRS and CDR2 YFSETQ. CDR3 size: 12 residues. CDR3 in amino acids: CASSLGRVEQFF. The CDR3 coding sequence is TGCGCCAGCAGCTTGGGCCGGGTTGAGCAGTTCTTC.

The chain links TRBV15 to TRBJ2-1; TRBD2 matches at 9 bases. The CDR3 covers 16 residues. V shed 5 bases and J 1 base; nucleotides not matched to a gene: 6. CDR1 is LNHNV and CDR2 is YYDKDF in the germline V gene (reference sequence). CDR3 bases: TGTGCCACCAGCGGAACTAGCGGGTATTCCTACAATGAGCAGTTCTTC. Translated: CATSGTSGYSYNEQFF.

V and J are TRBV6-5 and TRBJ1-1, with TRBD1 matching 7 bases. CDR1 is MNHEY and CDR2 is SVGAGI in the germline V gene. V shed 3 bases, J shed 5 bases, and the junction held 12 bases outside the gene matches. This CDR3 comprises 16 residues. CDR3 sequence reads: CASSYLSDRELTEAFF. The CDR3 DNA sequence: TGTGCCAGCAGTTATCTCTCCGACAGGGAATTGACTGAAGCTTTCTTT.

This chain uses TRBV4-2 with TRBJ2-1; 10 bases match TRBD2. CDR1 LGHNA and CDR2 YNFKEQ come from the germline V gene. Trimming took 1 base from V and 9 from J; bases not matched to a gene: 15. The CDR3 extends over 18 amino acids. This CDR3 reads CASSQGASGSGGRGEQFF. As DNA, the CDR3 is TGTGCCAGCAGCCAAGGGGCTAGCGGGAGTGGAGGTCGGGGTGAGCAGTTCTTC.

The rearrangement uses TRBV28 and TRBJ2-7, with 10 bases identical to TRBD1. V lost 6 bases, J lost 6 bases, and 5 bases stayed unmatched. The CDR3 contains 13 residues. Germline values: CDR1 MDHEN, CDR2 SYDVKM. The CDR3 nucleotides read TGTGCCAGCAGGGGGACAGGGGCGGGCGAGCAGTACTTC. Protein: CASRGTGAGEQYF. The full variable domain, its missing parts supplied by reference TRBV28 and TRBJ2-7, is DVKVTQSSRYLVKRTGEKVFLECVQDMDHENMFWYRQDPGLGLRLIYFSYDVKMKEKGDIPEGYSVSREKKERFSLILESASTNQTSMYLCASRGTGAGEQYFGPGTRLTVT.

The rearrangement joins TRBV5-4 to TRBJ2-1; 8 bases line up with TRBD2. The germline gives CDR1 SGHNT, CDR2 YYREEE (reference sequence). This CDR3 has 15 amino acids. With 4 bases clipped from V and 7 bases from J, the junction kept 10 bases outside the gene matches. The CDR3 coding sequence is TGTGCCAGCAGCCCGGGGGGACTAGTAGGGAATGAGCAGTTCTTC. Its protein product is CASSPGGLVGNEQFF.

This clone was seen only once. V gene TRBV4-1 combines with J gene TRBJ2-7, with D perhaps matching TRBD2 (5 bases). This CDR3 is 17 amino acids long. V lost 6 bases, J lost 4 bases, and 25 bases lay in between. CDR1 is MGHRA, CDR2 YSYEKL, per germline. The CDR3 nucleotides read TGCGCCAGCAGACCCACGGTGGAGGCCAAAGGGCGGTACGAGCAGTACTTC. This gives the protein CASRPTVEAKGRYEQYF.

The chain has TRBV10-3 and TRBJ2-3, with TRBD1 as a possible D gene (5 bases). CDR1 ENHRY and CDR2 SYGVKD come from the germline V gene. With 11 bases removed from V and 2 bases from J, the gap between germline ends came to 11 bases. The CDR3 has 12 residues. The CDR3 nucleotides read TGTGCCTCATTAGGGGACACAGATACGCAGTATTTT. Protein: CASLGDTDTQYF.

This clone was observed a single time. This chain connects TRBV7-2 to TRBJ2-7, with D maybe TRBD2 (5 bases). Germline V gene sequence: CDR1 SGHTA, CDR2 FQGNSA. The CDR3 spans 13 residues. V lost 3 bases and J lost 6, with 12 bases in between. This CDR3 is CASSLAPEGEQYF. In DNA, the CDR3 is TGTGCCAGCAGCTTGGCCCCCGAGGGCGAGCAGTACTTC.

V and J are TRBV5-1 and TRBJ2-3; 8 nucleotides align to TRBD1. V dropped 4 bases and J dropped 8; count of bases not matched to a gene: 9. CDR1 is SGHRS and CDR2 is YFSETQ in the germline V gene. The CDR3 runs 14 residues. CDR3 bases: TGCGCCAGCAGCACGGACAGGGTCGAGGGTACGCAGTATTTT. This codes for CASSTDRVEGTQYF. The full variable domain, its missing parts supplied by reference TRBV5-1 and TRBJ2-3, is KAGVTQTPRYLIKTRGQQVTLSCSPISGHRSVSWYQQTPGQGLQFLFEYFSETQRNKGNFPGRFSGRQFSNSRSEMNVSTLELGDSALYLCASSTDRVEGTQYFGPGTRLTVL.

This clone has a single count. This chain uses TRBV27 with TRBJ1-1; a weak D match, TRBD1 (6 bases). V was shortened by 5 bases and J by 1 base, with 11 bases between the two germline ends. The germline V gene has CDR1 MNHEY and CDR2 SMNVEV (reference sequence). The CDR3 is made up of 14 amino acids. The CDR3 here is CASSHSGENTEAFF. Here the CDR3 DNA reads TGTGCCAGCAGTCATTCAGGGGAGAACACTGAAGCTTTCTTT.

The chain links TRBV28 to TRBJ2-5, with a weak D call TRBD1 (5 bases). Trimming took 5 bases from V and 2 from J, leaving 12 bases between them. Germline CDR1 is MDHEN and CDR2 is SYDVKM. CDR3 size: 14 residues. CDR3 nucleotides: TGTGCCAGCAGTAAGCGACAGCTGCAAGAGACCCAGTACTTC. Its protein is CASSKRQLQETQYF.

The chain is built from TRBV28 and TRBJ1-2; 12 bases align to TRBD1. CDR3 length equals 16 residues. Per germline, CDR1 MDHEN and CDR2 SYDVKM. Trimming at V came to 5 bases and at J to 7 bases, leaving 11 bases not matched to a gene. CDR3 nucleotide sequence: TGTGCCAGCAGTCCCTACCCCGGGGACAGGGGGCCTGGCTACACCTTC. This gives the protein CASSPYPGDRGPGYTF.

This clone was seen a handful of times. The genes are TRBV7-9 and TRBJ1-1; unclear D gene. Per the germline V gene, CDR1 is SEHNR and CDR2 is FQNEAQ (reference sequence). Trimming left V 6 bases short and J 2 bases short, with 10 bases between. The CDR3 runs to 13 residues. Here the CDR3 reads CASRRGGNTEAFF. The CDR3 coding sequence is TGTGCCAGCAGGCGAGGAGGCAACACTGAAGCTTTCTTT.

The chain carries TRBV28 and TRBJ2-5, with 7 positions matching TRBD1. From germline, CDR1 is MDHEN and CDR2 SYDVKM. This CDR3 has 14 residues. The V segment lost 6 bases and the J segment 4 bases; nucleotides outside the gene matches: 8. The CDR3 DNA follows: TGTGCCAGCAGCGAGACAGGGAGAGGAGAGACCCAGTACTTC. This codes for CASSETGRGETQYF. The full variable domain, its missing parts supplied by reference TRBV28 and TRBJ2-5, is DVKVTQSSRYLVKRTGEKVFLECVQDMDHENMFWYRQDPGLGLRLIYFSYDVKMKEKGDIPEGYSVSREKKERFSLILESASTNQTSMYLCASSETGRGETQYFGPGTRLLVL.

This chain links TRBV18 with TRBJ2-3, with D possibly matching TRBD1 (7 bases). Germline values: CDR1 KGHSH, CDR2 LQKENI. This CDR3 region has 16 residues. Trimming took 4 bases from V and 0 from J, leaving 14 bases between them. The CDR3 here is CASSQRTGGSTDTQYF. Here the CDR3 DNA reads TGTGCCAGCTCACAGAGGACAGGAGGGAGCACAGATACGCAGTATTTT.

V usage is TRBV10-3 and J usage is TRBJ2-5, with 7 bases that match TRBD1. The CDR3 contains 15 residues. Germline V CDR1 and CDR2: ENHRY, SYGVKD. V was pared by 7 bases and J by 1 base, with 9 bases of the junction left unmatched. The CDR3 DNA reads TGTGCCATCATGGGAAACAGGGGCCGCCAAGAGACCCAGTACTTC. Encoded protein: CAIMGNRGRQETQYF.

This chain uses TRBV2 with TRBJ2-1, with a possible D match to TRBD2 (7 bases). Per the germline V gene, CDR1 is SNHLY and CDR2 is FYNNEI. V was shortened by 7 bases and J by 2 bases, with 18 bases between the two germline ends. The CDR3 sequence is 16 residues long. The CDR3 DNA is TGTGCCAGCAATAGCAGGACGGGGGGCACCTACAATGAGCAGTTCTTC. It specifies CASNSRTGGTYNEQFF.

The chain carries TRBV7-3 and TRBJ2-7; 7 bases map to TRBD2. V shed 2 bases and J 3 bases; nucleotides not matched to a gene: 13. Looked up from germline, CDR1 is SGHTA and CDR2 is FQGTGA. The CDR3 has 17 residues. This chain's CDR3 is CASSLGGVEDGYYEQYF. The CDR3 bases are TGTGCCAGCAGCTTAGGGGGGGTAGAGGACGGCTACTACGAGCAGTACTTC.